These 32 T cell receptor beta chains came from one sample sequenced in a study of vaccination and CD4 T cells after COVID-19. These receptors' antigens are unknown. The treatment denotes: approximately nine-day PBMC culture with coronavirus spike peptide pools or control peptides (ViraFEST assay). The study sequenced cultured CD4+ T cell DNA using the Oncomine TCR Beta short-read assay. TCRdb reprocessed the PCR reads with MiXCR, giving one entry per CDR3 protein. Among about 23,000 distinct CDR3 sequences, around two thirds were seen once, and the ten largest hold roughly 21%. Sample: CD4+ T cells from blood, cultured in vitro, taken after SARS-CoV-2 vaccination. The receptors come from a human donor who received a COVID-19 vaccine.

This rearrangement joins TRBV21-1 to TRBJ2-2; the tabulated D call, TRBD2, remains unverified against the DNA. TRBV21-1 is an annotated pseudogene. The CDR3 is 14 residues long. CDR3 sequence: CASSRVAATGELFF. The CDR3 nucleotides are TGTGCCAGCAGCAGGGTAGCGGCCACCGGGGAGCTGTTTTTT.

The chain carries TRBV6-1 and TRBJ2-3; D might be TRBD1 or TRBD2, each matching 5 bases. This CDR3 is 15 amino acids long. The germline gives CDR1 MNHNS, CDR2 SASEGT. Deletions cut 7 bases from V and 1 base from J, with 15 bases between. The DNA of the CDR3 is TGTGCCAGCATGAGAATGGGGGTTGGCACAGATACGCAGTATTTT. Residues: CASMRMGVGTDTQYF.

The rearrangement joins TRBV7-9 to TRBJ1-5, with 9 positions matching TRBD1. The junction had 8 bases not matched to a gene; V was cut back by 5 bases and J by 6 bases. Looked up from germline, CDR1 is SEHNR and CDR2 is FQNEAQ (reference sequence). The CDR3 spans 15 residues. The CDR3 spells CASSRGQGSAQPQHF. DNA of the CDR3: TGTGCCAGCAGCAGGGGACAGGGTTCGGCTCAGCCCCAGCATTTT.

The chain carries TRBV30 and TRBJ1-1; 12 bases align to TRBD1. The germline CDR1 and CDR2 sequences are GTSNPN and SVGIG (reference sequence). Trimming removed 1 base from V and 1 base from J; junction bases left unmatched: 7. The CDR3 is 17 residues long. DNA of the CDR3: TGTGCCTGGAGTGGAGTCCCGGGACAGGGGGCGAACACTGAAGCTTTCTTT. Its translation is CAWSGVPGQGANTEAFF.

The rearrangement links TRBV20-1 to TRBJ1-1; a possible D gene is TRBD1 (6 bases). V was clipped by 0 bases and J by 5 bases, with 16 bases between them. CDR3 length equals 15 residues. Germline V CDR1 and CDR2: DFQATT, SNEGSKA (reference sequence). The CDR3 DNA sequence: TGCAGTGCTAGAGATCAGCGGGGGCAGGGGACTGAAGCTTTCTTT. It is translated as CSARDQRGQGTEAFF.

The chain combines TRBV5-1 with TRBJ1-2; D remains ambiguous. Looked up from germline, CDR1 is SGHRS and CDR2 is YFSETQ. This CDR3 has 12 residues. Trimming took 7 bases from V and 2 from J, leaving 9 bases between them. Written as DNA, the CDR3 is TGCGCCAGCGGGGAGGGAAACTATGGCTACACCTTC. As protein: CASGEGNYGYTF.

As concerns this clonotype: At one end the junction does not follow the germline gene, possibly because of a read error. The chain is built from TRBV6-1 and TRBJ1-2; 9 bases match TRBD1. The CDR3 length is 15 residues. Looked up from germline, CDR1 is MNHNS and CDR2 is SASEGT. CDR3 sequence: CASSLELGQGMVLDF. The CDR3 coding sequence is TGTGCCAGCAGCCTTGAATTGGGACAGGGAATGGTTCTTGACTTC.

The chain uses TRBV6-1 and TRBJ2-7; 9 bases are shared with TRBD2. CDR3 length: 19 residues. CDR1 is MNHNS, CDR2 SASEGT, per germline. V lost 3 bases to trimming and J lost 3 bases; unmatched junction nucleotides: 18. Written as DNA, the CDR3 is TGTGCCAGCAGTGATGCCTTCGGGGCGGGGGGGCCCGGGCGCTACGAGCAGTACTTC. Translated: CASSDAFGAGGPGRYEQYF.

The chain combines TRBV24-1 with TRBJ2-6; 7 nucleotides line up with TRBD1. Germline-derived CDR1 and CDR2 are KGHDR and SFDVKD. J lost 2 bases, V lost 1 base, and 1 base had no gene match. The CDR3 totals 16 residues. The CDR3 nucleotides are TGTGCCACCAGTGATTTTAGGGGGCCTGGGGCCAACGTCCTGACTTTC. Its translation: CATSDFRGPGANVLTF.

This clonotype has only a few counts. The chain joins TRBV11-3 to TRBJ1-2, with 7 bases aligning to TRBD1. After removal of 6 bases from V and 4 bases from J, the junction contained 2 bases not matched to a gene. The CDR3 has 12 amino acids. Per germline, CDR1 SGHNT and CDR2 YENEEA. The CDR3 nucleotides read TGTGCCAGCAGTCAGGGGGGCTATGGCTACACCTTC. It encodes CASSQGGYGYTF.

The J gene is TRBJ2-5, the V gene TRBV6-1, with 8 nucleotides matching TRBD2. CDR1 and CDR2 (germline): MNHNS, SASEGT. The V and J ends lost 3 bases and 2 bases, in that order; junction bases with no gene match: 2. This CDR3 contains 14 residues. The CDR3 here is CASSDSGGQETQYF. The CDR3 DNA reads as TGTGCCAGCAGTGACAGCGGGGGTCAAGAGACCCAGTACTTC.

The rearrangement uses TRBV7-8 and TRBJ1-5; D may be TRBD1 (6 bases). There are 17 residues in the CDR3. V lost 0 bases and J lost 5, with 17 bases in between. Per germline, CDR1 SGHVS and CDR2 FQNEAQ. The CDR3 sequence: CASSLAGGGPGDQPQHF. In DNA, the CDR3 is TGTGCCAGCAGCTTAGCGGGCGGGGGGCCGGGCGATCAGCCCCAGCATTTT.

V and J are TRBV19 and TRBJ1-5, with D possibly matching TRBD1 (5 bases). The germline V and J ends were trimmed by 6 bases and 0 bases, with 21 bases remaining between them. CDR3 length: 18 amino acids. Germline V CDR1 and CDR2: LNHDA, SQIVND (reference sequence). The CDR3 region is CASSTGVEEPYSNQPQHF. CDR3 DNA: TGTGCCAGTAGCACGGGGGTCGAAGAACCTTATAGCAATCAGCCCCAGCATTTT.

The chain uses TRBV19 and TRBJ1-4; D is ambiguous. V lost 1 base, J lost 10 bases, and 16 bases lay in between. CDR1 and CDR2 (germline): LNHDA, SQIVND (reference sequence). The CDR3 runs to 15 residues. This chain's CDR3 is CASSIGGIAHVKLFF. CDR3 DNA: TGTGCCAGTAGTATAGGAGGGATTGCTCACGTAAAACTGTTTTTT.

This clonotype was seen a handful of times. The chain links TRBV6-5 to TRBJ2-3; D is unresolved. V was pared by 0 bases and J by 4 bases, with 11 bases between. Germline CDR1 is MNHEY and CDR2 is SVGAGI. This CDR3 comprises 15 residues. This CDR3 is CASSYSILEADTQYF. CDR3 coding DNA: TGTGCCAGCAGTTACTCGATCTTAGAGGCAGATACGCAGTATTTT.

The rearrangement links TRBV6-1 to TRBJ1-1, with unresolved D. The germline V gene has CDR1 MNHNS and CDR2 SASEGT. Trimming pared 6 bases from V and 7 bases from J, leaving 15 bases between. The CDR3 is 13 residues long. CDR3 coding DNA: TGTGCCAGCAGGGACGGAGGCGGGGATGAAGCTTTCTTT. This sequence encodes CASRDGGGDEAFF.

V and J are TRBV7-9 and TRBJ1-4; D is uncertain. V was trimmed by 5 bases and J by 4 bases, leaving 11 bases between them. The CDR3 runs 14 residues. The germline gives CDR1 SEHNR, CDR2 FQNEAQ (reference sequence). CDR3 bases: TGTGCCAGCAGCCCCGGTCAGATTAATGAAAAACTGTTTTTT. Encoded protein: CASSPGQINEKLFF.

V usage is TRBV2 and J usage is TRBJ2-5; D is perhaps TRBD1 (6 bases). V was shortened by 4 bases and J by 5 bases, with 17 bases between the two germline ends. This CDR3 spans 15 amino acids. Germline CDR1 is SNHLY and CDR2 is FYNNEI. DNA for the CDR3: TGTGCCAGCAGTGTGGGCTGGGGGCGCGGGGAGACCCAGTACTTC. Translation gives CASSVGWGRGETQYF.

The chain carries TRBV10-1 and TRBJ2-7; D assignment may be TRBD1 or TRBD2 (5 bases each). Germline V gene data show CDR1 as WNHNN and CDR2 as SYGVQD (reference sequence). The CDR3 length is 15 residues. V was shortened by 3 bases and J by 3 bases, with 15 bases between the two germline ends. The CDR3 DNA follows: TGCGCCAGCAGTGATTCTGGGGGTGACGACTACGAGCAGTACTTC. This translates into CASSDSGGDDYEQYF.

The CDR3 protein is CASSYSVAGATDTQYF. CDR3 bases: TGTGCCAGCAGTTACTCGGTGGCGGGGGCCACAGATACGCAGTATTTT. The chain couples TRBV6-5 to TRBJ2-3, with D perhaps TRBD2 (7 bases). The germline CDR1 and CDR2 sequences are MNHEY and SVGAGI. This CDR3 contains 16 residues. With 0 bases removed from V and 2 bases from J, the gap between germline ends came to 12 bases.

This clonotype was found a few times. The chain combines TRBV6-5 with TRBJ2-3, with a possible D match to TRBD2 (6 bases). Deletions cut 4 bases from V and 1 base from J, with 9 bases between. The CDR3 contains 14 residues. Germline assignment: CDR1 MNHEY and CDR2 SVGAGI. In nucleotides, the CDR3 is TGTGCCAGCAGTTGGGACTTCCGCACAGATACGCAGTATTTT. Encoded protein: CASSWDFRTDTQYF.

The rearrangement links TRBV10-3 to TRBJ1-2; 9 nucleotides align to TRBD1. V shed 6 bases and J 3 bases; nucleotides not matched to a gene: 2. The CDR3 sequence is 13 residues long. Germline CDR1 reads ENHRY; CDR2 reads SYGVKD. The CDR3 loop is CAISGTGYYGYTF. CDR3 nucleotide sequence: TGTGCCATCAGCGGGACAGGGTACTATGGCTACACCTTC.

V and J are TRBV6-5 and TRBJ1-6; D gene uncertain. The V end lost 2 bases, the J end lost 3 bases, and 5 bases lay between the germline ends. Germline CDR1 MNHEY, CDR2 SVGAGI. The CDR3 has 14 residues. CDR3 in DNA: TGTGCCAGCAGTTACGGCCTCTATAATTCACCCCTCCACTTT. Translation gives CASSYGLYNSPLHF.

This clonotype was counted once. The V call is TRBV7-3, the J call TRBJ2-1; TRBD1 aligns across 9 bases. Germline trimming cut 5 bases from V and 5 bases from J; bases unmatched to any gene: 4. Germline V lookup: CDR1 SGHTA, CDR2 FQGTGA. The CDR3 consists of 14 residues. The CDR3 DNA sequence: TGTGCCAGCAGCCATACAGGGGGCAACAATGAGCAGTTCTTC. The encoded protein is CASSHTGGNNEQFF.

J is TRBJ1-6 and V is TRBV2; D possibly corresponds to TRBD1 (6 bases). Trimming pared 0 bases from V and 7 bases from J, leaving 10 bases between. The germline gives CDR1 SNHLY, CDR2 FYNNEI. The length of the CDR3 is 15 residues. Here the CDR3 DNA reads TGTGCCAGCAGTGAAGCGGGGGGGCGGAATTCACCCCTCCACTTT. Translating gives CASSEAGGRNSPLHF.

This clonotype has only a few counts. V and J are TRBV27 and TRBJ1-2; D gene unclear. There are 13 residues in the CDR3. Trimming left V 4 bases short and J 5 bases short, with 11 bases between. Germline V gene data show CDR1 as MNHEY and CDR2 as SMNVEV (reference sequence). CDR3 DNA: TGTGCCAGCAGTTCCGGACGGTGGTATGGCTACACCTTC. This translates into CASSSGRWYGYTF.

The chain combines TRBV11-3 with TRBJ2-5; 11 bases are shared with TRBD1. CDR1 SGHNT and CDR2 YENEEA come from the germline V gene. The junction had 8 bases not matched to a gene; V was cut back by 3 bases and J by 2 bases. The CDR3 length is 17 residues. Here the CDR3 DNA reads TGTGCCAGCAGCTTGGGACAGGGGGAAATCCTTCAAGAGACCCAGTACTTC. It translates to CASSLGQGEILQETQYF.

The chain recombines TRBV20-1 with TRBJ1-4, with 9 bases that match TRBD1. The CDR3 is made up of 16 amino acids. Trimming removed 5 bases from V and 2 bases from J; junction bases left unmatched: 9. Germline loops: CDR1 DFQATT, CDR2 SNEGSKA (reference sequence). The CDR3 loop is CSALRTGGVTNEKLFF. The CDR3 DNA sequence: TGCAGTGCTTTACGAACAGGGGGCGTTACTAATGAAAAACTGTTTTTT.

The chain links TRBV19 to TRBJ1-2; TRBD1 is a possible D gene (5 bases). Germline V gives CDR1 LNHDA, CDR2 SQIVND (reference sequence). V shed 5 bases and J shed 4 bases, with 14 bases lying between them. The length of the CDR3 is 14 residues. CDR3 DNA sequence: TGTGCCAGTAGTCCCTCGCCGGGGGGCTATGGCTACACCTTC. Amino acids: CASSPSPGGYGYTF.

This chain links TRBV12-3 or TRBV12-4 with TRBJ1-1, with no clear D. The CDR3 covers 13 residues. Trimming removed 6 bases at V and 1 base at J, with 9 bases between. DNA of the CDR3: TGTGCCAGCAGGATACTAGGGAACACTGAAGCTTTCTTT. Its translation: CASRILGNTEAFF.

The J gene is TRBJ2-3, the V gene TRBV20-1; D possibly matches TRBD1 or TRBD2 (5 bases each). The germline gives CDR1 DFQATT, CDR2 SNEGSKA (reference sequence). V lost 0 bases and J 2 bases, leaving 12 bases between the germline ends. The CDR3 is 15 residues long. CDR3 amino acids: CSARDLRDPTDTQYF. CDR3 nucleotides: TGCAGTGCTAGAGATCTGAGGGACCCCACAGATACGCAGTATTTT.

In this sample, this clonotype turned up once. CDR3 DNA sequence: TGTGCCAGCAGCCATTCCCCCTTAGCGGGGGGGTGGGAGACCCAGTACTTC. Protein: CASSHSPLAGGWETQYF. The chain employs TRBV7-8 and TRBJ2-5, with 11 bases that match TRBD2. The germline V gene has CDR1 SGHVS and CDR2 FQNEAQ. V dropped 5 bases and J dropped 5; count of bases not matched to a gene: 13. This CDR3 spans 17 amino acids.